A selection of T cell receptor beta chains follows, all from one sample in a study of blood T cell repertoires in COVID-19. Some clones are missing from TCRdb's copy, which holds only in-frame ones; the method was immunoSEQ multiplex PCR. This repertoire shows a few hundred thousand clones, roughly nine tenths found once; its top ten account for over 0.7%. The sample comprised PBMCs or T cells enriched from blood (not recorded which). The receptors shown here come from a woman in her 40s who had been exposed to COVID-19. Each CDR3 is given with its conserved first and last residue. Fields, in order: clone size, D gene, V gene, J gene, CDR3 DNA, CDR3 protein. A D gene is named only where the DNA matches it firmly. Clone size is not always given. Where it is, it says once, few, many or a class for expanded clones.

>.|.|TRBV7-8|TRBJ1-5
TGTGCCAGCAGCCCAATCGGAGGTGGGTCCCCTCGGGAGCCCCAGCATTTT
CASSPIGGGSPREPQHF
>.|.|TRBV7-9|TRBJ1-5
TGTGCCAGCACCCACTCGGGGGACGCGAGCAATCAGCCCCAGCATTTT
CASTHSGDASNQPQHF
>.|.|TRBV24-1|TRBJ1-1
TGTGCCACCAGCGACGACAGGAACACTGAAGCTTTCTTT
CATSDDRNTEAFF
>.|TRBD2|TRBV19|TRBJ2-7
TGTGCCAGTAGTATAGGGCTAGCGGGAGACGAGCAGTACTTC
CASSIGLAGDEQYF
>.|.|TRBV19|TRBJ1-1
TGTGCCAGTAGGCACCCGGGGGGGAGTTTCACTGAAGCTTTCTTT
CASRHPGGSFTEAFF
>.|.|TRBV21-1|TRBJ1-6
TGTGCCAGCAGCAAAGAAAGGGAGGGCCTCAGAGATTCACCCCTCCACTTT
CASSKEREGLRDSPLHF
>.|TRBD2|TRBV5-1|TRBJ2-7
TGCGCCAGCAGCAGGACTAGCGGGCACTACGAGCAGTACTTC
CASSRTSGHYEQYF
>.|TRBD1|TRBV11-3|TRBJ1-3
TGTGCCAGCAGCTCGAAGACAGGGGAAAACTCTGGAAACACCATATATTTT
CASSSKTGENSGNTIYF
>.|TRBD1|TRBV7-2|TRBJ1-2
TGTGCCAGCAGCTTAAGGGACAGGGTCTCCGGCGGCTACACCTTC
CASSLRDRVSGGYTF
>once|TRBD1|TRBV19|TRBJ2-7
TGTGCCAGTAGAAACCAGGGACAGGGAGCCTACGAGCAGTACTTC
CASRNQGQGAYEQYF
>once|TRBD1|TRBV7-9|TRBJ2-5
TGTGCCAGCAGCACCCAGGGGGTGGCGACCCAGTACTTC
CASSTQGVATQYF
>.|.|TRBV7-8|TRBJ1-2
TGTGCCAGCAGCTTAGGCTGGGCGGGGAGCCCCTATGGCTACACCTTC
CASSLGWAGSPYGYTF
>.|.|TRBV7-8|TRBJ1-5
TGTGCCAGCAGCCCCTCCCGGACAGCTAGCAATCAGCCCCAGCATTTT
CASSPSRTASNQPQHF
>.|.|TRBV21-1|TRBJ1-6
TGTGCCAGCAGCAAAGTCCCCGGACAGGGGGCATATAATTCACCCCTCCACTTT
CASSKVPGQGAYNSPLHF
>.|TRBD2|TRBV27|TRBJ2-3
TGTGCCAGCAGTTTAAGTGGGGGGGGGCAGTATTTT
CASSLSGGGQYF
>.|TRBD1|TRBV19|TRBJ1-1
TGTGCCAGTAGTATAGCCCGGACAGGGAAGAACACTGAAGCTTTCTTT
CASSIARTGKNTEAFF
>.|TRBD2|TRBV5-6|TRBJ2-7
TGTGCCAGCAGCCCCCGGACTAGCAGCTACGAGCAGTACTTC
CASSPRTSSYEQYF
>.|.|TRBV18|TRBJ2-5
TGTGCCAGCTCACCACCGACTAGGGAGACCCAGTACTTC
CASSPPTRETQYF
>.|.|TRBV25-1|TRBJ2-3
TGTGCCAGCAGTTACCGGGATGCGAGCACAGATACGCAGTATTTT
CASSYRDASTDTQYF
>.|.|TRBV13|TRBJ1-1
TGTGCCAGCAGCTTAGAGACTCCAGGGCCCCACCGAAACACTGAAGCTTTCTTT
CASSLETPGPHRNTEAFF
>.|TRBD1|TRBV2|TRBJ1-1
TGTGCCAGCAGCCCCGGAGGGCCAGGGGGGAAAGAAGCTTTCTTT
CASSPGGPGGKEAFF
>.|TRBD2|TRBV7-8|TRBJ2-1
TGTGCCAGCAGCACCGTCCCTCCGGGACTAGCGAGTGGGGGGGCTTACAATGAGCAGTTCTTC
CASSTVPPGLASGGAYNEQFF
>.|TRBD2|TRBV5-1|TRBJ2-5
TGCGCCAGCAGCGAAGGCCGAGGACTAGAGTTAGTTGAGACCCAGTACTTC
CASSEGRGLELVETQYF
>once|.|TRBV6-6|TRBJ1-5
TGTGCCAGCAGTTACTTGACAATCAATAGCAATCAGCCCCAGCATTTT
CASSYLTINSNQPQHF
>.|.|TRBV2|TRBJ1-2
TGTGCCAGCAGTGACACAGCTATCAGCTATGGCTACACCTTC
CASSDTAISYGYTF
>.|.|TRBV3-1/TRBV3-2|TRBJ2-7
TGTGCCAGCCGGCCAGCGGGTTCCTCCTACGAGCAGTACTTC
CASRPAGSSYEQYF
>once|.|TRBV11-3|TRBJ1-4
TGTGCCAGCACCCCCGACAGTTATACTAATGAAAAACTGTTTTTT
CASTPDSYTNEKLFF
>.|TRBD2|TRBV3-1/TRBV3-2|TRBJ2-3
TGTGCCAGCAGCGATAGCGGGGGAACAGATACGCAGTATTTT
CASSDSGGTDTQYF
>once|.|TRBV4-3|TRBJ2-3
TGCGCCAGCAGCCAAGGTTCAACCGGACTGCAAGGAAATACGCAGTATTTT
CASSQGSTGLQGNTQYF
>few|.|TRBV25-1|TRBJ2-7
TGTGCCAGCAGTGAAGTTGGGCCGTCCTACGAGCAGTACTTC
CASSEVGPSYEQYF